This T cell receptor beta chain was identified in a study of T-cell reconstitution after alpha-beta-depleted transplantation in children. Unique molecular identifiers tagged the TCRbeta library. Via MiXCR, TCRdb re-called the PCR reads, giving one row per CDR3 protein. The sample records about 580,000 distinct CDR3 sequences, about 23% being singletons. Notes on the study in general: Some patients owed their high day-60 TCRbeta diversity to surviving recipient T cells and thymic progenitors.

The V gene's germline CDR1 is DFQATT and CDR2 SNEGSKA (reference sequence). This CDR3 region has 14 residues. Details on this clonotype: The antigen remains undetermined.

The starting material was PBMCs, mostly from graft donor cells, obtained 360 days after TCRalphabeta/CD19-depleted stem cell transplant. This receptor was obtained from a boy under two years old who had a stem cell transplant for acute myeloid leukemia, so the T cells may come from the graft donor. The rearrangement uses TRBV20-1 and TRBJ2-1, with D possibly TRBD2 on 6 matching bases. CDR3 amino acids: CTPEGGLSYNEQFF. CDR3 nucleotide sequence: TGCACCCCGGAGGGAGGCCTATCCTACAATGAGCAGTTCTTC.